Listed below are T cell receptor beta chains from one sample, sequenced in a study of Ad26.COV2.S vaccination and SARS-CoV-2 variants. This table comes from immunoSEQ multiplex PCR, and its TCRdb copy is limited to in-frame clones, with some not included. The table has about 350,000 clones, 80% to 90% seen once. Sequenced here: peripheral blood, sampled in a trial of Ad26.COV2.S vaccine versus placebo. The source is a person aged 18 to 59 who received the Ad26.COV2.S COVID-19 vaccine or a placebo. Both conserved end residues are part of each CDR3. Fields, in order: V gene, clone size, J gene, D gene, CDR3 protein, CDR3 DNA. The D gene is left open where the match is weak. Rows may omit the clone size; those that give it use once, few, many or a size class.

V: TRBV2; size: -; J: TRBJ1-5; D: -; CDR3: CASNRARGQPQHF; DNA: TGTGCCAGCAACAGGGCGCGTGGTCAGCCCCAGCATTTT
V: TRBV7-9; size: -; J: TRBJ2-3; D: TRBD2; CDR3: CASSLGTGLAGDTDTQYF; DNA: TGTGCCAGCAGCTTAGGAACCGGACTAGCGGGGGACACAGATACGCAGTATTTT
V: TRBV28; size: -; J: TRBJ2-7; D: TRBD1; CDR3: CASSHRDRIATGQYF; DNA: TGTGCCAGCAGTCACCGGGACAGGATTGCTACTGGGCAGTACTTC
V: TRBV2; size: few; J: TRBJ1-4; D: -; CDR3: CASSEMEKLFF; DNA: TGTGCCAGCAGTGAAATGGAAAAACTGTTTTTT
V: TRBV28; size: -; J: TRBJ1-5; D: TRBD1; CDR3: CASSVDRGGQPQHF; DNA: TGTGCCAGCAGCGTCGACAGGGGTGGACAGCCCCAGCATTTT
V: TRBV20-1; size: -; J: TRBJ1-4; D: -; CDR3: CSARVRAYLFF; DNA: TGCAGTGCTAGAGTGCGAGCGTACCTGTTTTTT
V: TRBV10-1; size: -; J: TRBJ1-5; D: TRBD1; CDR3: CASPGQLGKFSNQPQHF; DNA: TGCGCCAGCCCGGGACAGCTAGGGAAGTTTAGCAATCAGCCCCAGCATTTT
V: TRBV20-1; size: -; J: TRBJ1-1; D: -; CDR3: CSASEPRKMNTEAFF; DNA: TGCAGTGCTAGTGAGCCAAGGAAGATGAACACTGAAGCTTTCTTT
V: TRBV6-2/TRBV6-3; size: -; J: TRBJ2-1; D: -; CDR3: CASSYSRLHEQFF; DNA: TGTGCCAGCAGTTACTCGCGTTTACATGAGCAGTTCTTC
V: TRBV4-3; size: -; J: TRBJ1-3; D: -; CDR3: CASSQDFWGGPAGNTIYF; DNA: TGCGCCAGCAGCCAAGATTTCTGGGGAGGCCCTGCTGGAAACACCATATATTTT
V: TRBV7-9; size: once; J: TRBJ2-2; D: TRBD1; CDR3: CASSLVWDRAVSGELFF; DNA: TGTGCCAGCAGCTTAGTTTGGGACAGGGCGGTATCCGGGGAGCTGTTTTTT
V: TRBV7-8; size: -; J: TRBJ2-7; D: -; CDR3: CASATLRGQPYEQYF; DNA: TGTGCCAGCGCTACCTTGCGGGGACAGCCATACGAGCAGTACTTC
V: TRBV7-2; size: -; J: TRBJ1-2; D: TRBD1; CDR3: CASSDPTGFGYTF; DNA: TGTGCCAGCAGCGACCCGACAGGGTTTGGCTACACCTTC
V: TRBV19; size: -; J: TRBJ1-6; D: -; CDR3: CASSIFGPQDRDSPLHF; DNA: TGTGCCAGTAGTATTTTCGGACCCCAAGATAGGGATTCACCCCTCCACTTT
V: TRBV19; size: -; J: TRBJ1-5; D: -; CDR3: CASMGAGGAGQPQHF; DNA: TGTGCCAGTATGGGGGCCGGGGGGGCTGGTCAGCCCCAGCATTTT
V: TRBV6-4; size: -; J: TRBJ2-7; D: -; CDR3: CASSENAGQLYEQYF; DNA: TGTGCCAGCAGTGAGAATGCGGGACAGCTCTACGAGCAGTACTTC
V: TRBV7-2; size: -; J: TRBJ1-5; D: -; CDR3: CASSLDFGQPQHF; DNA: TGTGCCAGCAGCTTAGACTTCGGTCAGCCCCAGCATTTT
V: TRBV5-1; size: -; J: TRBJ2-5; D: TRBD1; CDR3: CASSPTGQGIETQYF; DNA: TGCGCCAGCAGCCCCACGGGACAGGGGATAGAGACCCAGTACTTC
V: TRBV5-1; size: -; J: TRBJ2-1; D: -; CDR3: CASSLETPPVDEQFF; DNA: TGCGCCAGCAGCTTGGAGACTCCCCCGGTGGATGAGCAGTTCTTC
V: TRBV5-1; size: -; J: TRBJ2-7; D: -; CDR3: CASQRSTGPYEQYF; DNA: TGCGCCAGCCAGCGATCGACTGGCCCCTACGAGCAGTACTTC
V: TRBV27; size: -; J: TRBJ1-4; D: -; CDR3: CASSPRGAREKLFF; DNA: TGTGCCAGCAGTCCCCGAGGGGCGCGAGAAAAACTGTTTTTT
V: TRBV7-3; size: -; J: TRBJ1-1; D: -; CDR3: CASSLTGPTDTEAFF; DNA: TGTGCCAGCAGCTTAACTGGACCCACAGACACTGAAGCTTTCTTT
V: TRBV10-3; size: -; J: TRBJ1-5; D: -; CDR3: CAIRQGGSESNQPQHF; DNA: TGTGCCATCAGACAAGGGGGGTCGGAGAGCAATCAGCCCCAGCATTTT
V: TRBV6-5; size: once; J: TRBJ2-3; D: -; CDR3: CASSFYVGGMTQYF; DNA: TGTGCCAGCAGTTTTTACGTGGGAGGTATGACGCAGTATTTT
V: TRBV5-1; size: -; J: TRBJ1-5; D: -; CDR3: CASSLGGGNQPQHF; DNA: TGCGCCAGCAGCTTAGGTGGGGGGAATCAGCCCCAGCATTTT
V: TRBV28; size: -; J: TRBJ2-5; D: -; CDR3: CASSLGWGDQETQYF; DNA: TGTGCCAGCAGTTTAGGGTGGGGGGATCAAGAGACCCAGTACTTC
V: TRBV30; size: -; J: TRBJ2-3; D: TRBD2; CDR3: CAWSVRRLADRTDTQYF; DNA: TGTGCCTGGAGTGTACGTCGACTAGCAGACCGCACAGATACGCAGTATTTT
V: TRBV11-2; size: -; J: TRBJ2-5; D: -; CDR3: CASSPDRGRPETQYF; DNA: TGTGCCAGCAGCCCGGACCGTGGGAGACCGGAGACCCAGTACTTC
V: TRBV5-1; size: -; J: TRBJ2-1; D: TRBD2; CDR3: CASRPLSGGEQFF; DNA: TGCGCCAGCAGGCCCTTAAGCGGGGGTGAGCAGTTCTTC
V: TRBV5-4; size: few; J: TRBJ2-7; D: TRBD2; CDR3: CASSTLSGGVAEQYF; DNA: TGTGCCAGCAGCACTCTGAGCGGGGGGGTTGCCGAGCAGTACTTC